This T cell receptor beta chain was sequenced for a study of regulatory T cells in long-lasting Graves disease. Sequencing libraries for TCR beta were prepared with iRepertoire HTBI primers and Arm-PCR of CDR3 regions. Via MiXCR, TCRdb re-called the multiplex PCR reads, giving one row per CDR3 protein. The sample carries about 470,000 distinct CDR3 sequences, under 15% recorded once. Time point noted: newly diagnosed GD, antithyroid drugs for less than 3 months. Extracted RNA from PBMCs served as the source of the TCR library. Between the trimmed V and J ends, which lost 6 bases and 4 bases, there was a span of 12 bases. CDR3 size: 13 residues. The germline CDR1 and CDR2 sequences are LNHDA and SQIVND (reference sequence). Another study also made use of these data, one on T cells in Graves' hyperthyroidism and ophthalmopathy.

The V gene is TRBV19, the J gene TRBJ1-2; tentatively, D is TRBD1 (5 bases). The sequence derives from a woman aged 25-40 years with Graves disease. The sample was peripheral blood mononuclear cells (PBMCs), taken at new diagnosis, from a patient treated with antithyroid drugs. The CDR3 DNA sequence: TGTGCCAGTAGCCCGACAGAAGCCTATGGCTACACCTTC. Its translation is CASSPTEAYGYTF.